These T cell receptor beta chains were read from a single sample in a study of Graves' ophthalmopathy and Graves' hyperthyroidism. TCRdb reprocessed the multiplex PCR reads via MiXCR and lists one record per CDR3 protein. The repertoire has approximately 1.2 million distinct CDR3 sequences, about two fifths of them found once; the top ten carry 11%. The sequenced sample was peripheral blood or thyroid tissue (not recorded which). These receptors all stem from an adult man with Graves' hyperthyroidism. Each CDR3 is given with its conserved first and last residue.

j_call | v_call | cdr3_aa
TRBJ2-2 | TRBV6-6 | CASSFYEVIGELFF
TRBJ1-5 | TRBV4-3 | CASSQKGGRNQPQHF
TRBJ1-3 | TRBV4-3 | CASSQELWGTAGNTIYF
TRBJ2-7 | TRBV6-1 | CASSPEPGLYEQYF
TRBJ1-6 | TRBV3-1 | CASSQSVGYLSPLHF
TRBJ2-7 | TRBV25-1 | CASRSRAINYEQYF
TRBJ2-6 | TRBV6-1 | CASKGTYVLTF
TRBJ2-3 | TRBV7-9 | CAVIRGNF
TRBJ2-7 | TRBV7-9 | CASSPQPGQGFLYEQYF
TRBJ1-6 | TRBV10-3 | CASSLNRGHAQYNSPLHF
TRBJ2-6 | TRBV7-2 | CASSPTGTALSGANVLTF
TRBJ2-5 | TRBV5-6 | CASSSGTGRETQYF
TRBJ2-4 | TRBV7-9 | CASSPGAGGQNIQYF
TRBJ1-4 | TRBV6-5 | CASSYSDTTTNEKLFF
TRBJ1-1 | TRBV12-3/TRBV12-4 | CASSEAFF
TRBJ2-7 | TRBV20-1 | CSASGTSGTYEQYF
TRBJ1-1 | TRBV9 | CASSDGTGGGKSEAFF
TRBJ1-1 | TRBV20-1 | CSASGGTNTEAFF
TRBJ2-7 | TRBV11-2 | CASSLDQEDPYEQYF
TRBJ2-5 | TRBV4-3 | CASSQVYGTSGGLQETQYF
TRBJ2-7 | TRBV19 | CASRVQGASGEQYF